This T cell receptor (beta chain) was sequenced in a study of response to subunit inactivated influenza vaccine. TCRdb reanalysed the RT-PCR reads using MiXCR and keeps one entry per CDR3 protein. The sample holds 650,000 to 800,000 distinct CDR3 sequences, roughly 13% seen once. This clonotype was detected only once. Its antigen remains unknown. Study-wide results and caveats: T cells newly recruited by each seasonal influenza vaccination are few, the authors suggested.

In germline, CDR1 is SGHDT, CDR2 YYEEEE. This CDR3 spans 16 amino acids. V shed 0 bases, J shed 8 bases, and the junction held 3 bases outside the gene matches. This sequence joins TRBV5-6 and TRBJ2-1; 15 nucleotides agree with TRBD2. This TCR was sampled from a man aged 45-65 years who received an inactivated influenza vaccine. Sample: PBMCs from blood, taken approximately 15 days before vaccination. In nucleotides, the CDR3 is TGTGCCAGCAGCTTGGGGACTAGCGGGAGGGTCGATGAGCAGTTCTTC. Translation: CASSLGTSGRVDEQFF.